The 16 T cell receptor beta chains in this list originate from one sample, sequenced in a study of identical twins. TCRdb recomputed calls from the 5' RACE reads with MiXCR, one row per CDR3 protein. The sample consists of some 660,000 distinct CDR3 sequences, under 9% of them appearing once. This same sample was also part of a study on yellow fever vaccine responses in identical twins.

Sequencing was performed on PBMCs. The origin of the receptors is a woman younger than 30 in good health.

The J gene is TRBJ1-1, the V gene TRBV12-3 or TRBV12-4; D gene uncertain. The CDR3 is made up of 14 amino acids. V lost 3 bases and J lost 6, with 14 bases in between. CDR3 region: CASSLREGWAEAFF. The CDR3 DNA is TGTGCCAGCAGTTTGAGGGAGGGCTGGGCTGAAGCTTTCTTT.

This clonotype has at least ten counts. The chain recombines TRBV5-1 with TRBJ1-1; D is unresolved. The germline V gene encodes CDR1 SGHRS and CDR2 YFSETQ. V was trimmed by 1 base and J by 8 bases, leaving 12 bases between them. This CDR3 has 13 residues. The CDR3 region is CASSLIEGHEAFF. For the CDR3, the DNA is TGCGCCAGCAGCTTGATCGAGGGCCACGAAGCTTTCTTT. Full variable domain (rest looked up from reference TRBV5-1 and TRBJ1-1): KAGVTQTPRYLIKTRGQQVTLSCSPISGHRSVSWYQQTPGQGLQFLFEYFSETQRNKGNFPGRFSGRQFSNSRSEMNVSTLELGDSALYLCASSLIEGHEAFFGQGTRLTVV.

The J gene is TRBJ1-2, the V gene TRBV5-6; 8 nucleotides match TRBD1. This CDR3 is 16 amino acids long. V dropped 4 bases and J dropped 1; count of bases not matched to a gene: 9. The V gene's germline CDR1 is SGHDT and CDR2 YYEEEE. The CDR3, as DNA: TGTGCCAGCAGCAGACTCGGGACAGGCTTTAACTATGGCTACACCTTC. Translated: CASSRLGTGFNYGYTF.

The V gene is TRBV12-3 or TRBV12-4, the J gene TRBJ2-7; D may correspond to TRBD1 or TRBD2 (5 bases each). The CDR3 covers 15 residues. The V end was cut by 4 bases, the J end by 7 bases, with 20 bases between. CDR3 nucleotides: TGTGCCAGCAGTTATGGGGAGACAGTACTTGGAGAGCAGTACTTC. Translating gives CASSYGETVLGEQYF.

This clonotype was recorded many times. The chain uses TRBV6-5 and TRBJ1-5; D not resolved. There are 15 residues in the CDR3. Trimming took off 4 bases at V and 0 bases at J, with 10 bases between the two ends. CDR1 MNHEY and CDR2 SVGAGI come from the germline V gene. CDR3 loop: CASSLSGYSNQPQHF. CDR3 coding DNA: TGTGCCAGCAGTTTGAGTGGATATAGCAATCAGCCCCAGCATTTT.

This clonotype was counted between two and nine times. The CDR3 sequence: CAISVSTANTEAFF. CDR3 bases: TGTGCCATCAGTGTTTCCACAGCGAACACTGAAGCTTTCTTT. The chain links TRBV10-3 to TRBJ1-1; D is undetermined. Germline V gene sequence: CDR1 ENHRY, CDR2 SYGVKD. The V end lost 4 bases, the J end lost 1 base, and 10 bases lay between the germline ends. This CDR3 has 14 amino acids.

CDR3 sequence reads: CASSLGAGSGGANVLTF. The CDR3 DNA follows: TGTGCCAGCAGCTTGGGGGCAGGCAGTGGTGGGGCCAACGTCCTGACTTTC. The V gene is TRBV5-6, the J gene TRBJ2-6, with D hard to call. CDR1 SGHDT and CDR2 YYEEEE come from the germline V gene. Trimming took off 0 bases at V and 3 bases at J, with 13 bases between the two ends. The CDR3 length is 17 residues. The variable domain in full, completed from reference TRBV5-6 and TRBJ2-6, reads DAGVTQSPTHLIKTRGQQVTLRCSPKSGHDTVSWYQQALGQGPQFIFQYYEEEERQRGNFPDRFSGHQFPNYSSELNVNALLLGDSALYLCASSLGAGSGGANVLTFGAGSRLTVL.

This clonotype occurred a few times. At one boundary the junction diverges from the germline segment, which might be a read error. The J gene is TRBJ1-1, the V gene TRBV20-1, with D possibly being TRBD1 (5 bases). This CDR3 spans 13 amino acids. The germline V gene has CDR1 DFQATT and CDR2 SNEGSKA (reference sequence). The DNA of the CDR3 is TGCAGTACTAGAAAGGGGTCGAACACTGAAGCTTTCTTT. It specifies CSTRKGSNTEAFF.

The chain links TRBV21-1 to TRBJ2-5; no DNA check was done on the table's D call, TRBD1. TRBV21-1 is labeled a pseudogene. CDR3 length equals 16 residues. CDR3 in amino acids: CASSKECRPPQETQYF. Written as DNA, the CDR3 is TGTGCCAGCAGCAAAGAGTGCCGCCCACCCCAAGAGACCCAGTACTTC.

CDR3 loop: CASRPRFGTYNEQFF. Here the CDR3 DNA reads TGTGCCAGCAGACCCAGGTTCGGGACCTACAATGAGCAGTTCTTC. The V gene is TRBV6-2 or TRBV6-3, the J gene TRBJ2-1, with a weak D call TRBD2 (5 bases). The germline V gene encodes CDR1 MNHEY and CDR2 SVGEGT. The V gene lost 6 bases and the J gene lost 2 bases, with 14 bases spanning the gap. The CDR3 length is 15 residues.

This clonotype was counted many times. This chain joins TRBV7-8 and TRBJ1-1, with D possibly being TRBD1 (5 bases). CDR1 SGHVS and CDR2 FQNEAQ come from the germline V gene. The CDR3 covers 13 residues. The V and J ends lost 5 bases and 5 bases respectively, with 12 bases between them. CDR3 sequence reads: CASSRDSGTEAFF. CDR3 in DNA: TGTGCCAGCAGCCGGGACTCTGGGACTGAAGCTTTCTTT. The variable domain in full, completed from reference TRBV7-8 and TRBJ1-1, reads GAGVSQSPRYKVAKRGQDVALRCDPISGHVSLFWYQQALGQGPEFLTYFQNEAQLDKSGLPSDRFFAERPEGSVSTLKIQRTQQEDSAVYLCASSRDSGTEAFFGQGTRLTVV.

The chain has TRBV15 and TRBJ1-5; TRBD1 is a possible D gene (6 bases). Germline V gene lookup returns CDR1 LNHNV and CDR2 YYDKDF (reference sequence). This CDR3 spans 16 amino acids. Trimming stripped 0 bases from V and 3 bases from J, with 12 bases between. The CDR3 DNA reads as TGTGCCACCAGCAGAGATAAGGACAGTATCAATCAGCCCCAGCATTTT. Encoded protein: CATSRDKDSINQPQHF.

In this sample, this clonotype turned up many times. The CDR3 region is CASSPTGRLEQPQHF. CDR3 in DNA: TGCGCCAGCAGCCCGACAGGGAGGTTGGAACAGCCCCAGCATTTT. The chain is built from TRBV5-1 and TRBJ1-5, with TRBD1 matching 7 bases. The J segment lost 7 bases and the V segment lost 4 bases, leaving 11 bases of the junction unmatched. From germline, CDR1 is SGHRS and CDR2 YFSETQ. There are 15 residues in the CDR3.

This clonotype was picked up a small number of times. The V call is TRBV30, the J call TRBJ2-3; possibly TRBD2 for D (6 bases). From germline, CDR1 is GTSNPN and CDR2 SVGIG (reference sequence). The CDR3 loop spans 15 amino acids. With 0 bases removed from V and 0 bases from J, the gap between germline ends came to 10 bases. CDR3 sequence (DNA): TGTGCCTGGAGTGTAGGAGGGGCCAGCACAGATACGCAGTATTTT. Its protein is CAWSVGGASTDTQYF.

This clonotype was found a few times. The chain is built from TRBV5-1 and TRBJ1-4; TRBD1 matches at 8 bases. The V segment lost 4 bases and the J segment 8 bases; nucleotides outside the gene matches: 13. The CDR3 spans 16 residues. CDR1 SGHRS and CDR2 YFSETQ come from the germline V gene. Here the CDR3 reads CASSRTPQGAAEKLFF. The CDR3 DNA follows: TGCGCCAGCAGCCGTACTCCGCAGGGGGCCGCCGAAAAACTGTTTTTT.

This clonotype was picked up many times. V gene TRBV29-1 combines with J gene TRBJ1-1, with D unclear. Trimming left V 7 bases short and J 1 base short, with 13 bases between. The germline CDR1 and CDR2 sequences are SQVTM and ANQGSEA. This CDR3 has 13 amino acids. The CDR3 DNA sequence: TGCAGCGCTCTAAGAGGGTCGAACACTGAAGCTTTCTTT. Protein sequence: CSALRGSNTEAFF.